These 10 T cell receptor beta chains share one sample of origin, sequenced in a study of identical twins. TCRdb recomputed calls from the 5' RACE reads with MiXCR, one row per CDR3 protein. The table records approximately 550,000 distinct CDR3 sequences, approximately 20% of them present only once. This sample was also put to use in a study of yellow fever vaccine responses in identical twins.

Sequences were obtained from CD4+ T cells sorted from blood. These receptors were collected from a woman aged 18 to 35 in good health.

This clonotype has a single count. The rearrangement uses TRBV7-6 and TRBJ2-5; 9 bases agree with TRBD1. Trimming took 0 bases from V and 5 from J; bases not matched to a gene: 7. The CDR3 is 16 amino acids. Germline assignment: CDR1 SGHVS and CDR2 FNYEAQ. The CDR3, as DNA: TGTGCCAGCAGCTTAGCCCCCGGGACAGGGATTGAGACCCAGTACTTC. The encoded protein is CASSLAPGTGIETQYF.

This clonotype was detected only a few times. The chain employs TRBV5-1 and TRBJ1-2; TRBD1 matches 8 bases. This CDR3 contains 14 residues. V gave up 2 bases and J gave up 8 bases; unmatched junction bases: 8. CDR1 is SGHRS and CDR2 is YFSETQ in the germline V gene. This CDR3 is CASSFPGQGGGYTF. Here the CDR3 DNA reads TGCGCCAGCAGCTTTCCAGGACAGGGCGGCGGCTACACCTTC. Full variable domain (remainder filled in from reference TRBV5-1 and TRBJ1-2): KAGVTQTPRYLIKTRGQQVTLSCSPISGHRSVSWYQQTPGQGLQFLFEYFSETQRNKGNFPGRFSGRQFSNSRSEMNVSTLELGDSALYLCASSFPGQGGGYTFGSGTRLTVV.

The V and J genes are TRBV20-1 and TRBJ2-3; 8 positions match TRBD2. CDR1 is DFQATT and CDR2 is SNEGSKA in the germline V gene (reference sequence). V lost 3 bases and J lost 1; bases outside the gene matches: 9. There are 16 residues in the CDR3. The chain's CDR3 is CSASRVTAGGTDTQYF. The CDR3 nucleotides are TGCAGTGCTAGTAGGGTCACAGCGGGGGGCACAGATACGCAGTATTTT.

The chain has TRBV18 and TRBJ2-1; 8 positions match TRBD1. The end of the DNA aligns better with TRBJ2-7, so the J call may be wrong. Germline CDR1 KGHSH, CDR2 LQKENI. The CDR3 has 13 residues. DNA of the CDR3: TGTGCCAGCTCCCGACAGGGGCAAGGTGAGCAGTACTTC. It yields the protein CASSRQGQGEQYF.

This clonotype appeared a few times. The chain joins TRBV6-5 to TRBJ2-1; TRBD2 agrees at 8 bases. Per the germline V gene, CDR1 is MNHEY and CDR2 is SVGAGI. V shed 4 bases, J shed 8 bases, and the junction held 7 bases outside the gene matches. There are 14 residues in the CDR3. The CDR3 is CASSSRGGRDEQFF. The CDR3 nucleotides read TGTGCCAGCAGTTCCCGGGGGGGCAGGGATGAGCAGTTCTTC.

This clonotype has more than one count but fewer than ten. The chain has TRBV12-3 or TRBV12-4 and TRBJ1-2, with unresolved D. Trimming took 3 bases from V and 6 from J, leaving 14 bases between them. The CDR3 spans 14 residues. The CDR3 is CASSLYRISNGYTF. For the CDR3, the DNA is TGTGCCAGCAGTTTGTATCGGATATCGAATGGCTACACCTTC.

This clonotype was found a few times. V gene TRBV5-5 combines with J gene TRBJ2-2; a weak D match, TRBD2 (5 bases). Trimming shortened V by 3 bases and J by 6 bases, and 12 bases separated the two germline ends. CDR3 length equals 14 residues. The germline CDR1 and CDR2 sequences are SGHKS and YYEKEE (reference sequence). The CDR3 loop reads CASSWASKAGELFF. DNA for the CDR3: TGTGCCAGCAGCTGGGCTAGCAAGGCCGGGGAGCTGTTTTTT.

The chain employs TRBV5-1 and TRBJ2-3, with D possibly TRBD1 on 6 matching bases. The CDR3 consists of 15 residues. Germline CDR1 and CDR2: SGHRS and YFSETQ. Trimming took off 0 bases at V and 9 bases at J, with 17 bases between the two ends. This CDR3 reads CASSLDPQTGTTQYF. The CDR3 nucleotides read TGCGCCAGCAGCTTGGACCCCCAAACCGGGACAACGCAGTATTTT. The full variable domain, with the rest looked up from reference TRBV5-1 and TRBJ2-3, is KAGVTQTPRYLIKTRGQQVTLSCSPISGHRSVSWYQQTPGQGLQFLFEYFSETQRNKGNFPGRFSGRQFSNSRSEMNVSTLELGDSALYLCASSLDPQTGTTQYFGPGTRLTVL.

In this sample, this clonotype turned up a few times. The chain combines TRBV3-1 with TRBJ2-1; D is undetermined. CDR1 LGHDT and CDR2 YNNKEL come from the germline V gene (reference sequence). Trimming shortened V by 2 bases and J by 7 bases, and 18 bases separated the two germline ends. The length of the CDR3 is 16 residues. The CDR3 region has the DNA TGTGCCAGCAGCCAAAGGTCGATCCTAGGTGGGAATGAGCAGTTCTTC. It encodes CASSQRSILGGNEQFF.

This chain joins TRBV20-1 and TRBJ2-1; the D is unclear. Trimming pared 0 bases from V and 8 bases from J, leaving 17 bases between. The CDR3 sequence is 15 residues long. CDR1 DFQATT and CDR2 SNEGSKA come from the germline V gene (reference sequence). Written as DNA, the CDR3 is TGCAGTGCTAGAGACCCAGGACCTGTCCGGGATGAGCAGTTCTTC. Its protein product is CSARDPGPVRDEQFF.